Sequencing of this T cell receptor beta chain was carried out in a study of shared clonotypes between healthy human individuals. Study-level results: Generation probabilities of non-shared clonotypes were lower (relative to those shared by all four donors). Shared across a few donors were around 5% of the naive CD4 clonotypes. Limitation of the genetic and exposure-history diversity represented came from the few donors.

The protocol was immunoSEQ multiplex PCR, while the TCRdb copy is restricted to in-frame clones and leaves out a portion. The sample consists of about 750,000 clones, 85% to 95% of them appearing once. Terminally differentiated effector memory CD45RA+ cells were excluded by CCR7 positive selection of CD45RO-negative cells. Those who donated, Caucasian adults without exception, all lived in Nashville, Tennessee. In the case of this clone: As yet, its antigen is unknown.

Germline assignment: CDR1 MNHEY and CDR2 SVGAGI. CDR3 length equals 14 residues. The V end lost 2 bases, the J end lost 3 bases, and 11 bases lay between the germline ends. The chain carries TRBV6-5 and TRBJ2-7, with D tentatively TRBD1 or TRBD2 (5 bases each). Source material: naive CD8+ T cells sorted from blood. This receptor was taken from a young man in good health. The CDR3 is CASSYGGLGYEQYF. CDR3 DNA sequence: TGTGCCAGCAGTTACGGGGGTTTGGGCTACGAGCAGTACTTC.